This entry lists 27 T cell receptor beta chains sequenced from one sample in a study of identifying expanded T cells in peripheral blood (dated by TCRdb to between 2018 and 2021). Libraries were constructed by the immunoSEQ multiplex PCR assay. In its TCRdb copy, this immuneACCESS table keeps in-frame sequences only and misses some clones. Where compared with another copy, unresolved V genes explain less than half of these, and the others have no known cause. This sample is represented by about 130,000 clones; approximately 86% of them were singletons. 8.4% of the sample is taken by the ten largest. Sequenced: blood. The receptor source for this set is a person between 18 and 75 years old in good health.

The J gene is TRBJ2-7, the V gene TRBV2, with 8 bases that match TRBD1. The CDR3 length is 14 residues. The J segment lost 0 bases and the V segment lost 6 bases, leaving 4 bases of the junction unmatched. Germline values: CDR1 SNHLY, CDR2 FYNNEI. CDR3 loop: CASSGGTGSYEQYF. In DNA, the CDR3 is TGTGCCAGCAGCGGAGGGACAGGCTCCTACGAGCAGTACTTC. The full variable domain, completed using reference TRBV2 and TRBJ2-7, is EPEVTQTPSHQVTQMGQEVILRCVPISNHLYFYWYRQILGQKVEFLVSFYNNEISEKSEIFDDQFSVERPDGSNFTLKIRSTKLEDSAMYFCASSGGTGSYEQYFGPGTRLTVT.

The chain carries TRBV7-9 and TRBJ1-1; tentative D call: TRBD1 (5 bases). In germline, CDR1 is SEHNR, CDR2 FQNEAQ (reference sequence). Trimming stripped 7 bases from V and 0 bases from J, with 15 bases between. The CDR3 contains 15 residues. The CDR3 DNA reads TGTGCCAGCATGAGGGAAGGGGTCTTGAACACTGAAGCTTTCTTT. This sequence encodes CASMREGVLNTEAFF.

This clone was detected only a few times. The genes are TRBV19 and TRBJ1-5, with 7 bases fitting TRBD1. V dropped 10 bases and J dropped 1; count of bases not matched to a gene: 7. In germline, CDR1 is LNHDA, CDR2 SQIVND (reference sequence). This CDR3 is built from 14 residues. The CDR3 region is CATSGGDSNQPQHF. In DNA, the CDR3 is TGTGCCACCTCAGGGGGGGACAGCAATCAGCCCCAGCATTTT.

The genes are TRBV7-9 and TRBJ2-7, with 8 bases fitting TRBD2. Germline lookup yields CDR1 SEHNR and CDR2 FQNEAQ (reference sequence). The CDR3 sequence is 14 residues long. The junction had 5 bases not matched to a gene; V was cut back by 4 bases and J by 3 bases. Here the CDR3 reads CASSSLAAFYEQYF. CDR3 sequence (DNA): TGTGCCAGCAGCTCACTAGCGGCGTTCTACGAGCAGTACTTC.

This clone occurred once. This sequence joins TRBV28 and TRBJ1-2; D gene unclear. CDR3 length: 14 amino acids. Germline values: CDR1 MDHEN, CDR2 SYDVKM. V gave up 6 bases and J gave up 8 bases, with 19 bases separating them. The CDR3 DNA reads TGTGCCAGCAGCCCCCCAAGGGCTGATAAGGGCTACACCTTC. It yields the protein CASSPPRADKGYTF.

J is TRBJ1-6 and V is TRBV2; D is uncertain. V was pared by 6 bases and J by 4 bases, with 16 bases between. Germline V gene lookup returns CDR1 SNHLY and CDR2 FYNNEI. CDR3 length equals 16 residues. The CDR3 region is CASRIHGIQYNSPLHF. CDR3 DNA sequence: TGTGCCAGCAGGATACACGGGATTCAATATAATTCACCCCTCCACTTT.

The chain joins TRBV6-1 to TRBJ2-1, with 10 bases that match TRBD2. The J segment lost 4 bases and the V segment lost 6 bases, leaving 3 bases of the junction unmatched. This CDR3 region has 14 residues. Germline lookup yields CDR1 MNHNS and CDR2 SASEGT. In nucleotides, the CDR3 is TGTGCCAGCAGCCCAGCGGGAGGGTACAATGAGCAGTTCTTC. Protein sequence: CASSPAGGYNEQFF.

The chain's CDR3 is CASSPSPGETYEQYF. The CDR3 DNA is TGTGCCAGCAGCCCATCCCCAGGGGAGACCTACGAGCAGTACTTC. The chain couples TRBV7-6 to TRBJ2-7; TRBD1 might be the D (6 bases). Germline assignment: CDR1 SGHVS and CDR2 FNYEAQ. V was cut by 5 bases and J by 2 bases, with 16 bases left in between. This CDR3 has 15 residues.

J is TRBJ2-1 and V is TRBV5-1; 9 bases line up with TRBD1. Germline trimming cut 4 bases from V and 15 bases from J; bases unmatched to any gene: 14. The germline CDR1 and CDR2 sequences are SGHRS and YFSETQ. The CDR3 has 14 residues. The CDR3 DNA follows: TGCGCCAGCAGCATTTTGGGACAGGGTAATATGTTGTTCTTC. Protein product: CASSILGQGNMLFF.

V is TRBV6-1 and J is TRBJ2-7; D is uncertain. Germline CDR1 MNHNS, CDR2 SASEGT. The CDR3 extends over 15 amino acids. The germline V and J ends were trimmed by 4 bases and 2 bases, with 15 bases remaining between them. The CDR3 is CASSVGIPAPYEQYF. The CDR3 coding sequence is TGTGCCAGCAGTGTGGGGATACCTGCCCCCTACGAGCAGTACTTC.

The chain uses TRBV5-4 and TRBJ2-1; 10 bases are a match to TRBD2. J was trimmed by 2 bases and V by 4 bases; bases with no gene match: 6. Germline CDR1 SGHNT, CDR2 YYREEE (reference sequence). There are 16 residues in the CDR3. The chain's CDR3 is CASSGLSGGTYNEQFF. CDR3 nucleotides: TGTGCCAGCAGCGGCCTTAGCGGGGGGACCTACAATGAGCAGTTCTTC.

The chain combines TRBV10-2 with TRBJ2-2; TRBD2 matches at 8 bases. V lost 3 bases to trimming and J lost 4 bases; unmatched junction nucleotides: 4. The CDR3 consists of 15 residues. Germline CDR1 reads WSHSY; CDR2 reads SAAADI. The CDR3 sequence is CASSDPGLGTGELFF. The CDR3 DNA reads TGCGCCAGCAGTGACCCGGGACTAGGCACCGGGGAGCTGTTTTTT.

V usage is TRBV15 and J usage is TRBJ2-3, with 7 bases matching TRBD2. CDR1 is LNHNV and CDR2 is YYDKDF in the germline V gene (reference sequence). The CDR3 is 15 amino acids. V lost 3 bases to trimming and J lost 1 base; unmatched junction nucleotides: 4. The CDR3 DNA reads TGTGCCACCAGCAGGGGTAGCGGGCGCACAGATACGCAGTATTTT. Amino acid sequence: CATSRGSGRTDTQYF.

This sequence joins TRBV14 and TRBJ1-4, with unresolved D. Germline assignment: CDR1 SGHDN and CDR2 FVKESK. The CDR3 sequence is 12 residues long. V was shortened by 4 bases and J by 8 bases, with 8 bases between the two germline ends. The chain's CDR3 is CASSPYGEKLFF. DNA of the CDR3: TGTGCCAGCAGCCCTTACGGGGAAAAACTGTTTTTT. The full variable domain, its missing parts supplied by reference TRBV14 and TRBJ1-4, is EAGVTQFPSHSVIEKGQTVTLRCDPISGHDNLYWYRRVMGKEIKFLLHFVKESKQDESGMPNNRFLAERTGGTYSTLKVQPAELEDSGVYFCASSPYGEKLFFGSGTQLSVL.

The chain links TRBV2 to TRBJ2-3; 7 nucleotides line up with TRBD1. The length of the CDR3 is 12 residues. The ends lost 6 bases at V and 4 bases at J; junction bases unmatched: 1. Germline-derived CDR1 and CDR2 are SNHLY and FYNNEI. CDR3 sequence: CASRQGPDTQYF. Here the CDR3 DNA reads TGTGCCAGCAGACAGGGGCCAGATACGCAGTATTTT.

CDR3 loop: CASSPLGAGRTDTQYF. Written as DNA, the CDR3 is TGTGCCAGCAGCCCCTTGGGGGCAGGCCGAACAGATACGCAGTATTTT. The chain joins TRBV7-9 to TRBJ2-3; weak D call: TRBD1 (6 bases). Germline CDR1 SEHNR, CDR2 FQNEAQ (reference sequence). The CDR3 extends over 16 amino acids. V lost 5 bases and J 3 bases, leaving 18 bases between the germline ends.

This clone was seen only a few times. At one boundary the junction diverges from the germline segment, which might be a read error. The sample has other DNA sequences that encode this CDR3 too. The chain joins TRBV6-1 to TRBJ1-2, with D unresolved. Germline lookup yields CDR1 MNHNS and CDR2 SASEGT. This CDR3 comprises 10 residues. CDR3 DNA sequence: TGTGCCAGCAGGGAAGACGGCTACACCTTC. It specifies CASREDGYTF.

CDR3 loop: CASSAASGEPREQFF. Written as DNA, the CDR3 is TGTGCCAGCAGTGCTGCTAGCGGTGAACCTAGAGAGCAGTTCTTC. The genes are TRBV6-1 and TRBJ2-1, with 7 bases aligning to TRBD2. Germline V CDR1 and CDR2: MNHNS, SASEGT. The CDR3 spans 15 residues. J gave up 10 bases and V 4 bases, and 13 bases lay outside the gene matches.

This clone was observed once. V usage is TRBV28 and J usage is TRBJ1-2; D unresolved. CDR1 and CDR2 (germline): MDHEN, SYDVKM. The CDR3 contains 12 residues. Trimming stripped 3 bases from V and 3 bases from J, with 5 bases between. The CDR3 spells CASSLAYYGYTF. Written as DNA, the CDR3 is TGTGCCAGCAGTTTGGCGTACTATGGCTACACCTTC.

V gene TRBV18 combines with J gene TRBJ2-4; no clear D gene. The germline gives CDR1 KGHSH, CDR2 LQKENI. This CDR3 has 15 residues. V was cut by 5 bases and J by 0 bases, with 11 bases left in between. CDR3 nucleotides: TGTGCCAGCTCAAGCGACAATCTAGCCAAAAACATTCAGTACTTC. Translating it yields CASSSDNLAKNIQYF.

The V and J genes are TRBV18 and TRBJ1-6; TRBD1 agrees at 9 bases. CDR1 is KGHSH, CDR2 LQKENI, per germline. The CDR3 totals 18 residues. V trimming: 3 bases; J trimming: 1 base; junction bases outside the gene matches: 7. The CDR3 loop is CASSPPQGARSYNSPLHF. The CDR3 DNA reads TGTGCCAGCTCACCCCCACAGGGGGCTAGGTCCTATAATTCACCCCTCCACTTT.

The J gene is TRBJ1-5, the V gene TRBV28; TRBD1 matches 8 bases. The CDR3 spans 17 residues. Germline-derived CDR1 and CDR2 are MDHEN and SYDVKM. V gave up 7 bases and J gave up 6 bases; unmatched junction bases: 17. The DNA of the CDR3 is TGTGCCAGCAATACCGCCGCACATTTTGACAGGGGTCAGCCCCAGCATTTT. As protein: CASNTAAHFDRGQPQHF. Combining the CDR3 with reference TRBV28 and TRBJ1-5 gives the whole variable domain DVKVTQSSRYLVKRTGEKVFLECVQDMDHENMFWYRQDPGLGLRLIYFSYDVKMKEKGDIPEGYSVSREKKERFSLILESASTNQTSMYLCASNTAAHFDRGQPQHFGDGTRLSIL.

CDR3 coding DNA: TGTGCCTGGAGTGACAGGGCTGGCTACACCTTC. Residues: CAWSDRAGYTF. The V call is TRBV30, the J call TRBJ1-2; weak D call: TRBD1 (6 bases). V was cut by 1 base and J by 7 bases, with 7 bases left in between. CDR1 and CDR2 from the germline V gene are GTSNPN and SVGIG (reference sequence). The CDR3 consists of 11 residues. The variable domain in full, completed from reference TRBV30 and TRBJ1-2, reads SQTIHQWPATLVQPVGSPLSLECTVEGTSNPNLYWYRQAAGRGLQLLFYSVGIGQISSEVPQNLSASRPQDRQFILSSKKLLLSDSGFYLCAWSDRAGYTFGSGTRLTVV.

The chain has TRBV28 and TRBJ1-5; 7 bases align to TRBD1. Germline loops: CDR1 MDHEN, CDR2 SYDVKM. The CDR3 runs to 14 residues. J gave up 4 bases and V 5 bases, and 5 bases lay outside the gene matches. Written as DNA, the CDR3 is TGTGCCAGCAGTCGGGACAGCCCAAATCAGCCCCAGCATTTT. The encoded protein is CASSRDSPNQPQHF.

CDR3 sequence: CASSEGAGDWNEQFF. The CDR3 DNA follows: TGTGCCAGCAGCGAAGGGGCAGGGGATTGGAATGAGCAGTTCTTC. J is TRBJ2-1 and V is TRBV11-3; perhaps TRBD1 as D (6 bases). The CDR3 runs to 15 residues. Germline values: CDR1 SGHNT, CDR2 YENEEA. The V and J ends lost 5 bases and 7 bases respectively, with 18 bases between them.

The rearrangement joins TRBV11-2 to TRBJ1-6; D is ambiguous. The CDR3 is 14 residues long. From germline, CDR1 is SGHAT and CDR2 FQNNGV. V lost 0 bases to trimming and J lost 7 bases, with 7 bases between them. In DNA, the CDR3 is TGTGCCAGCAGCTTAGAGGCCGTCAATTCACCCCTCCACTTT. Protein sequence: CASSLEAVNSPLHF.

The count of this clone is one. A much larger clone sits a single nucleotide away, making a read error possible. V and J are TRBV7-8 and TRBJ1-1, with 8 bases identical to TRBD1. V gave up 2 bases and J gave up 4 bases; unmatched junction bases: 0. The germline V gene has CDR1 SGHVS and CDR2 FQNEAQ. This CDR3 is 13 amino acids long. CDR3: CASSLTGGTEAFF. CDR3 DNA sequence: TGTGCCAGCAGCTTAACAGGGGGCACTGAAGCTTTCTTT.